This TCR beta chain was recorded in a study of CD4+ T cells in melanoma. Profiling relied on immunoSEQ multiplex PCR, and the TCRdb table lists in-frame clones only, not all of them. Of more than 90,000 clones detected, about 90% appear once; the ten largest clones hold roughly 3.5%. The V gene end was trimmed by 3 bases and the J gene end by 10 bases; junction bases not matched to a gene: 9. The germline V gene has CDR1 SGHNT and CDR2 YYREEE (reference sequence). This CDR3 is built from 15 residues. The TCR comes from a human donor with melanoma. Sequenced: peripheral blood. The chain has TRBV5-4 and TRBJ2-4; TRBD2 matches 11 bases. The CDR3 loop reads CASSSPIAGGQIQYF. In DNA, the CDR3 is TGTGCCAGCAGCTCCCCCATAGCGGGGGGGCAGATTCAGTACTTC.